These 30 T cell receptor beta chains came from one sample sequenced in a study of blood T cell repertoires in COVID-19. Clones were read by immunoSEQ multiplex PCR, and TCRdb kept only the in-frame ones, dropping some. The sample includes 200,000 to 250,000 clones, about 86% of them seen just once. The sequenced material came from peripheral blood. All receptors come from a woman aged 25 to 45 who had recovered from COVID-19.

This clone was recorded once. The chain combines TRBV5-1 with TRBJ1-1; the D gene is possibly TRBD1 (6 bases). V shed 7 bases and J shed 2 bases, with 15 bases lying between them. CDR1 and CDR2 from the germline V gene are SGHRS and YFSETQ. This CDR3 spans 14 amino acids. In nucleotides, the CDR3 is TGCGCCAGCCAACTACAGGGCTCTAACACTGAAGCTTTCTTT. Protein product: CASQLQGSNTEAFF.

The chain combines TRBV9 with TRBJ1-5, with TRBD1 as a possible D gene (5 bases). V was pared by 4 bases and J by 4 bases, with 15 bases between. CDR3 length: 15 amino acids. Germline V gene lookup returns CDR1 SGDLS and CDR2 YYNGEE. The CDR3 protein is CASSPFPGGNQPQHF. CDR3 nucleotides: TGTGCCAGCAGCCCCTTCCCGGGGGGGAATCAGCCCCAGCATTTT.

The chain has TRBV7-3 and TRBJ1-2, with 7 bases fitting TRBD1. The CDR3 runs to 15 residues. V trimming: 2 bases; J trimming: 2 bases; junction bases outside the gene matches: 5. Germline V CDR1 and CDR2: SGHTA, FQGTGA. CDR3 nucleotides: TGTGCCAGCAGCTTAGGGGACAGACCCAACTATGGCTACACCTTC. It codes for CASSLGDRPNYGYTF.

This chain joins TRBV29-1 and TRBJ2-7; 7 nucleotides match TRBD1. The CDR3 consists of 14 residues. Germline V gene data show CDR1 as SQVTM and CDR2 as ANQGSEA. The J segment lost 4 bases and the V segment lost 1 base, leaving 7 bases of the junction unmatched. CDR3: CSVEGQGEGYEQYF. The CDR3 DNA reads as TGCAGCGTTGAAGGACAGGGTGAGGGATACGAGCAGTACTTC.

This sequence joins TRBV30 and TRBJ2-1; TRBD2 matches at 8 bases. V lost 1 base to trimming and J lost 3 bases; unmatched junction nucleotides: 11. The germline gives CDR1 GTSNPN, CDR2 SVGIG (reference sequence). The CDR3 has 17 residues. CDR3 sequence (DNA): TGTGCCTGGAGTGGCAGGGGCGGGAGGTCTATCTACAATGAGCAGTTCTTC. It codes for CAWSGRGGRSIYNEQFF.

The gene calls are TRBV29-1 and TRBJ2-7; weak D call: TRBD2 (5 bases). V lost 2 bases, J lost 0 bases, and 11 bases lay in between. Germline CDR1 is SQVTM and CDR2 is ANQGSEA. The CDR3 is made up of 14 amino acids. DNA for the CDR3: TGCAGCGTTGAAAATCCGGGGTTCTCCTACGAGCAGTACTTC. As protein: CSVENPGFSYEQYF.

V and J are TRBV3-1 (or the pseudogene TRBV3-2) and TRBJ2-7, with D possibly TRBD1 on 5 matching bases. Deletions cut 7 bases from V and 7 bases from J, with 20 bases between. The CDR3 sequence is 14 residues long. In germline, CDR1 is LGHDT, CDR2 YNNKEL (reference sequence). The CDR3: CASTLGVSEGEQYF. CDR3 nucleotides: TGTGCCAGCACCCTAGGGGTCTCTGAAGGAGAGCAGTACTTC.

The chain combines TRBV6-5 with TRBJ2-5, with 13 bases aligning to TRBD2. Germline-derived CDR1 and CDR2 are MNHEY and SVGAGI. Trimming at V came to 4 bases and at J to 5 bases, leaving 7 bases not matched to a gene. This CDR3 spans 16 amino acids. In nucleotides, the CDR3 is TGTGCCAGCAGTTCTCGACTAGCGGGAGGATGGGAGACCCAGTACTTC. It yields the protein CASSSRLAGGWETQYF.

The chain carries TRBV5-5 and TRBJ2-2; D remains ambiguous. The CDR3 sequence is 14 residues long. Germline loops: CDR1 SGHKS, CDR2 YYEKEE (reference sequence). The V gene lost 3 bases and the J gene lost 10 bases, with 16 bases spanning the gap. CDR3 bases: TGTGCCAGCAGCTCCCTAAGCACCTCTCTGGAGCTGTTTTTT. This codes for CASSSLSTSLELFF.

This clone showed up just a few times. The V call is TRBV6-1, the J call TRBJ1-5; TRBD1 matches at 9 bases. Trimming at V came to 1 base and at J to 7 bases, leaving 2 bases not matched to a gene. The CDR3 length is 14 residues. Germline CDR1 is MNHNS and CDR2 is SASEGT. The CDR3 is CASSEGTGEQPQHF. In nucleotides, the CDR3 is TGTGCCAGCAGTGAAGGGACAGGGGAACAGCCCCAGCATTTT.

The chain has TRBV19 and TRBJ2-3; D gene uncertain. The CDR3 spans 13 residues. V lost 6 bases to trimming and J lost 2 bases, with 9 bases between them. CDR1 and CDR2 from the germline V gene are LNHDA and SQIVND (reference sequence). The DNA of the CDR3 is TGTGCCAGTAGCGTGTACACCACAGATACGCAGTATTTT. Translation: CASSVYTTDTQYF.

The V call is TRBV5-1, the J call TRBJ2-2; 9 nucleotides agree with TRBD1. This CDR3 is built from 14 residues. The trim removed 5 bases at V and 3 bases at J, leaving 2 bases unmatched. Germline values: CDR1 SGHRS, CDR2 YFSETQ. CDR3 region: CASSRTGDTGELFF. In DNA, the CDR3 is TGCGCCAGCAGTCGGACAGGGGACACCGGGGAGCTGTTTTTT.

The chain carries TRBV28 and TRBJ1-5; perhaps TRBD1 as D (5 bases). The CDR3 extends over 14 amino acids. V dropped 6 bases and J dropped 1 base, with 10 bases sitting between them. The germline CDR1 and CDR2 sequences are MDHEN and SYDVKM. The CDR3 DNA follows: TGTGCCAGCAGCCCCCGGGGGAGCAATCAGCCCCAGCATTTT. It is translated as CASSPRGSNQPQHF.

The CDR3, as DNA: TGTGCCAGCAGCGAGGTTCCGCCTCGACAGGGGGGGATCTATGGCTACACCTTC. As protein: CASSEVPPRQGGIYGYTF. The V gene is TRBV7-8, the J gene TRBJ1-2, with TRBD1 matching over 9 bases. The J segment lost 4 bases and the V segment lost 5 bases, leaving 17 bases of the junction unmatched. This CDR3 region has 18 residues. CDR1 and CDR2 (germline): SGHVS, FQNEAQ.

This clone was counted only a few times. The chain has TRBV3-1 (or the pseudogene TRBV3-2) and TRBJ2-7, with a possible D match to TRBD1 (6 bases). Trimming took 3 bases from V and 3 from J, leaving 21 bases between them. The germline CDR1 and CDR2 sequences are LGHDT and YNNKEL (reference sequence). The CDR3 length is 17 residues. The DNA of the CDR3 is TGTGCCAGCAGCCAGAAGTTCGGGCAGGGGCACGGCTACGAGCAGTACTTC. Translated: CASSQKFGQGHGYEQYF.

This chain joins TRBV10-3 and TRBJ2-1, with D possibly being TRBD2 (6 bases). CDR3 length equals 16 residues. The ends were cut back, 3 bases at V and 3 bases at J, with 15 bases in the middle. Germline V lookup: CDR1 ENHRY, CDR2 SYGVKD. As DNA, the CDR3 is TGTGCCATCAGTGACCTTCCGGGACTGAACTACAATGAGCAGTTCTTC. This codes for CAISDLPGLNYNEQFF.

The genes are TRBV27 and TRBJ2-7, with D possibly being TRBD1 (5 bases). The V gene's germline CDR1 is MNHEY and CDR2 SMNVEV (reference sequence). This CDR3 is 14 amino acids long. Trimming cost V 5 bases and J 0 bases, with 11 bases left between them. The CDR3 DNA reads TGTGCCAGCAGTATCAGGGAAAGCTCCTACGAGCAGTACTTC. Protein sequence: CASSIRESSYEQYF.

The rearrangement uses TRBV20-1 and TRBJ2-1; no firm D call. V was cut by 0 bases and J by 10 bases, with 7 bases left in between. Germline CDR1 DFQATT, CDR2 SNEGSKA (reference sequence). The CDR3 runs 11 residues. CDR3 sequence reads: CSARESLEQFF. DNA of the CDR3: TGCAGTGCTAGAGAATCCCTAGAGCAGTTCTTC.

This CDR3 reads CASRDRDLLNDEAFF. The CDR3, as DNA: TGTGCCAGCAGGGACAGGGATCTCCTCAACGATGAAGCTTTCTTT. V and J are TRBV6-5 and TRBJ1-1, with 8 positions matching TRBD1. Germline V gene lookup returns CDR1 MNHEY and CDR2 SVGAGI. This CDR3 spans 15 amino acids. Germline trimming cut 6 bases from V and 7 bases from J; bases unmatched to any gene: 13.

The rearrangement links TRBV16 to TRBJ1-3; D is ambiguous. The CDR3 length is 16 residues. Trimming stripped 1 base from V and 3 bases from J, with 13 bases between. CDR1 and CDR2 (germline): KGHSY, FQNENV. The CDR3 sequence: CASSQLTHEDGNTIYF. As DNA, the CDR3 is TGTGCCAGCAGCCAATTAACGCACGAGGATGGAAACACCATATATTTT.

V and J are TRBV7-3 and TRBJ2-4; perhaps TRBD2 as D (5 bases). This CDR3 region has 16 residues. Trimming stripped 0 bases from V and 5 bases from J, with 14 bases between. Per the germline V gene, CDR1 is SGHTA and CDR2 is FQGTGA. CDR3 loop: CASSLTSQRRENIQYF. Written as DNA, the CDR3 is TGTGCCAGCAGCTTAACTTCGCAACGGCGGGAAAACATTCAGTACTTC. Supplemented by reference TRBV7-3 and TRBJ2-4, the full variable domain reads GAGVSQTPSNKVTEKGKYVELRCDPISGHTALYWYRQSLGQGPEFLIYFQGTGAADDSGLPNDRFFAVRPEGSVSTLKIQRTERGDSAVYLCASSLTSQRRENIQYFGAGTRLSVL.

The CDR3 loop reads CATSDNRGTFAGELFF. The CDR3 region has the DNA TGTGCCACCAGTGACAACAGGGGTACTTTCGCCGGGGAGCTGTTTTTT. The V and J genes are TRBV24-1 and TRBJ2-2; 7 bases agree with TRBD1. The CDR3 loop spans 16 amino acids. The germline gives CDR1 KGHDR, CDR2 SFDVKD. The V and J ends lost 4 bases and 6 bases, in that order; junction bases with no gene match: 10.

This clone was detected once. The rearrangement joins TRBV19 to TRBJ2-1; D is unclear. The CDR3 is 15 residues long. V lost 4 bases, J lost 8 bases, and 18 bases lay in between. In germline, CDR1 is LNHDA, CDR2 SQIVND (reference sequence). As DNA, the CDR3 is TGTGCCAGTAGTACCTTCCGAACAGTTACCGATGAGCAGTTCTTC. It specifies CASSTFRTVTDEQFF.

A single count supports this clone. The chain uses TRBV5-1 and TRBJ2-1, with 7 bases lining up with TRBD2. Germline CDR1 is SGHRS and CDR2 is YFSETQ. V dropped 3 bases and J dropped 3; count of bases not matched to a gene: 3. The CDR3 totals 14 residues. The chain's CDR3 is CASSSLADYNEQFF. Here the CDR3 DNA reads TGCGCCAGCAGCTCCCTAGCGGACTACAATGAGCAGTTCTTC.

This rearrangement joins TRBV2 to TRBJ1-2; TRBD1 matches 7 bases. The germline V gene has CDR1 SNHLY and CDR2 FYNNEI. V trimming: 8 bases; J trimming: 4 bases; junction bases outside the gene matches: 13. This CDR3 is 15 amino acids long. The CDR3: CASVAGAGGIYGYTF. The CDR3 DNA reads TGTGCCAGCGTGGCAGGGGCAGGGGGAATCTATGGCTACACCTTC.

The rearrangement links TRBV30 to TRBJ1-4; 7 positions agree with TRBD1. Germline CDR1 and CDR2: GTSNPN and SVGIG (reference sequence). The CDR3 is 15 residues long. Trimming took 2 bases from V and 7 from J; bases not matched to a gene: 10. For the CDR3, the DNA is TGTGCCTGGAGTCCCGGGACAGTCCGGGGTGAAAAACTGTTTTTT. Protein: CAWSPGTVRGEKLFF.

The chain joins TRBV28 to TRBJ1-2, with TRBD1 matching over 8 bases. Unmatched junction bases numbered 10, after V lost 5 bases and J lost 8 bases. The CDR3 runs 14 residues. Germline CDR1 reads MDHEN; CDR2 reads SYDVKM. CDR3 in DNA: TGTGCCAGCAGTCTTTCAGGGGGCTTAAGGGGCTACACCTTC. This codes for CASSLSGGLRGYTF.

The chain carries TRBV7-3 and TRBJ2-7; the match to TRBD2 covers 8 bases. Trimming cost V 1 base and J 2 bases; bases outside gene matches: 7. The germline V gene encodes CDR1 SGHTA and CDR2 FQGTGA. The CDR3 is 16 amino acids. CDR3 bases: TGTGCCAGCAGCTTAATGGCGAGCGGGGGACCCTACGAGCAGTACTTC. Amino acids: CASSLMASGGPYEQYF.

This clone came up a few times. This chain links TRBV9 with TRBJ1-6, with D tentatively TRBD1 (6 bases). Deletions cut 4 bases from V and 9 bases from J, with 17 bases between. CDR1 is SGDLS and CDR2 is YYNGEE in the germline V gene. The CDR3 is 15 amino acids. The CDR3 coding sequence is TGTGCCAGCAGCCCTATACAGGGTCATGGTTCACCCCTCCACTTT. Translation: CASSPIQGHGSPLHF.

For this clone: The conserved final phenylalanine or tryptophan is absent from the CDR3, which likely points to a read error. It is unclear where the CDR3 begins or ends on the DNA, so no DNA is shown, and the CDR3 is as TCRdb lists it. The chain is built from TRBV27 and TRBJ1-1; the table's TRBD1 call for D was not verified on the DNA. The CDR3 length equals 17 residues, ends included. From germline, CDR1 is MNHEY and CDR2 SMNVEV (reference sequence). The CDR3 sequence is CASSLSNRYPYDIDLTM.